Presented here are 22 T cell receptor beta chains from one specimen sequenced in a study of T-cell memory formation after mild COVID-19 (dated by TCRdb to the early 2020s). Libraries were prepared through 5' RACE. Sequencing relied on an Illumina NovaSeq 6000. Through fastp at Q25 and MiXCR, TCRdb rebuilt clones from the public reads, retaining in-frame beta chains. Every entry covers one CDR3 protein and lists the most common genes and DNA from its rows. The sample contains roughly 250,000 distinct CDR3 sequences, 16% of them found a single time. The biggest ten clones account for around 21% of the sample. The specimen sequenced was PBMCs or a T cell subset sorted from them (not recorded which). The receptors originated from a man between 18 and 29 years old who had mild COVID-19 (a few samples of this study predate the infection). The sample titles of this study are shuffled in the database, so cell type and time point are left out; the donor was told from shared clones.

The chain carries TRBV9 and TRBJ2-5, with D perhaps TRBD1 or TRBD2 (6 bases each). The CDR3 runs 15 residues. Trimming cost V 0 bases and J 4 bases, with 13 bases left between them. From germline, CDR1 is SGDLS and CDR2 YYNGEE. The CDR3 is CASSVAMGGAETQYF. CDR3 DNA: TGTGCCAGCAGCGTAGCTATGGGGGGCGCAGAGACCCAGTACTTC.

This clonotype turned up a few times. The chain recombines TRBV12-3 or TRBV12-4 with TRBJ2-5; perhaps TRBD2 as D (6 bases). The CDR3 sequence is 19 residues long. Trimming cost V 6 bases and J 4 bases, with 30 bases left between them. The CDR3 reads CASSSSARGLTAGRETQYF. The CDR3 coding sequence is TGTGCCAGCAGCTCTTCCGCCCGGGGCTTGACGGCGGGGCGAGAGACCCAGTACTTC.

This clonotype came up a few times. The chain uses TRBV7-8 and TRBJ1-5; D not certain. Germline CDR1 reads SGHVS; CDR2 reads FQNEAQ. This CDR3 is 15 amino acids long. V lost 1 base and J lost 5, with 12 bases in between. In DNA, the CDR3 is TGTGCCAGCAGCTTAGATATGTCCCAGGATCAGCCCCAGCATTTT. Amino acids: CASSLDMSQDQPQHF.

J is TRBJ1-1 and V is TRBV7-2; D is unclear. The CDR3 is made up of 13 amino acids. V was pared by 6 bases and J by 1 base, with 9 bases between. CDR1 SGHTA and CDR2 FQGNSA come from the germline V gene. The CDR3 sequence: CASRLDGNTEAFF. For the CDR3, the DNA is TGTGCCAGCAGATTGGACGGGAACACTGAAGCTTTCTTT. The full variable domain, with the rest looked up from reference TRBV7-2 and TRBJ1-1, is GAGVSQSPSNKVTEKGKDVELRCDPISGHTALYWYRQSLGQGLEFLIYFQGNSAPDKSGLPSDRFSAERTGGSVSTLTIQRTQQEDSAVYLCASRLDGNTEAFFGQGTRLTVV.

V gene TRBV19 combines with J gene TRBJ1-1; 11 bases map to TRBD1. The V segment lost 7 bases and the J segment 5 bases; nucleotides outside the gene matches: 6. The CDR3 is made up of 14 amino acids. Germline V lookup: CDR1 LNHDA, CDR2 SQIVND (reference sequence). In DNA form, the CDR3 reads TGTGCCAGTATTCTGGACAGGGGGCATACTGAAGCTTTCTTT. Its translation: CASILDRGHTEAFF. Full variable domain (remainder filled in from reference TRBV19 and TRBJ1-1): DGGITQSPKYLFRKEGQNVTLSCEQNLNHDAMYWYRQDPGQGLRLIYYSQIVNDFQKGDIAEGYSVSREKKESFPLTVTSAQKNPTAFYLCASILDRGHTEAFFGQGTRLTVV.

The chain joins TRBV5-1 to TRBJ1-2, with 8 bases aligning to TRBD1. V was pared by 0 bases and J by 7 bases, with 8 bases of the junction left unmatched. Germline loops: CDR1 SGHRS, CDR2 YFSETQ. The CDR3 contains 15 residues. CDR3 residues: CASSLAGTGGSGYTF. The CDR3 DNA is TGCGCCAGCAGCTTGGCGGGGACAGGAGGCTCTGGCTACACCTTC.

This chain links TRBV20-1 with TRBJ1-1; no reliable D call. V lost 6 bases to trimming and J lost 1 base, with 12 bases between them. This CDR3 has 13 residues. Germline assignment: CDR1 DFQATT and CDR2 SNEGSKA (reference sequence). The CDR3 spells CSARSPGNTEAFF. DNA for the CDR3: TGCAGTGCCCGTTCCCCAGGGAACACTGAAGCTTTCTTT.

The chain's CDR3 is CASRVTVDASSYNEQFF. In DNA form, the CDR3 reads TGTGCCAGCAGAGTTACGGTCGACGCCAGCTCCTACAATGAGCAGTTCTTC. This chain links TRBV6-2 or TRBV6-3 with TRBJ2-1; D uncertain. The CDR3 runs 17 residues. V lost 6 bases and J lost 0, with 18 bases in between. Germline V gene lookup returns CDR1 MNHEY and CDR2 SVGEGT.

This clonotype was counted only a few times. The V call is TRBV20-1, the J call TRBJ2-7; 7 bases match TRBD2. Trimming at V came to 0 bases and at J to 2 bases, leaving 10 bases not matched to a gene. The CDR3 is 16 amino acids. CDR1 and CDR2 (germline): DFQATT, SNEGSKA (reference sequence). The CDR3 sequence is CSARDALAGVTYEQYF. CDR3 DNA sequence: TGCAGTGCTAGAGATGCTCTGGCGGGGGTGACCTACGAGCAGTACTTC.

This rearrangement joins TRBV2 to TRBJ2-5; the match to TRBD2 covers 8 bases. This CDR3 spans 16 amino acids. Unmatched junction bases numbered 11, after V lost 6 bases and J lost 2 bases. Germline values: CDR1 SNHLY, CDR2 FYNNEI. The DNA for the CDR3 is TGTGCCAGCAGGAAGAAGGCTAGCGGGTATCAAGAGACCCAGTACTTC. It yields the protein CASRKKASGYQETQYF.

This clonotype was picked up a small number of times. V gene TRBV20-1 combines with J gene TRBJ1-6, with unresolved D. V was clipped by 6 bases and J by 7 bases, with 13 bases between them. CDR1 is DFQATT, CDR2 SNEGSKA, per germline (reference sequence). CDR3 size: 13 residues. CDR3 in DNA: TGCAGTGCAAGGGTAGGAGGGAATTCACCCCTCCACTTT. This translates into CSARVGGNSPLHF.

This clonotype was counted only a few times. V gene TRBV27 combines with J gene TRBJ2-1, with no clear D. Germline loops: CDR1 MNHEY, CDR2 SMNVEV (reference sequence). CDR3 length: 14 residues. The V and J ends lost 5 bases and 5 bases respectively, with 13 bases between them. The CDR3 loop is CASSLGLGHNEQFF. Here the CDR3 DNA reads TGTGCCAGCAGTCTCGGGCTCGGCCACAATGAGCAGTTCTTC.

This clonotype was seen a few times. The genes are TRBV5-6 and TRBJ1-6; the D gene is possibly TRBD1 (5 bases). The germline V gene has CDR1 SGHDT and CDR2 YYEEEE. CDR3 length: 15 amino acids. V was pared by 0 bases and J by 9 bases, with 13 bases between. The CDR3 loop is CASSLAAGLVSPLHF. As DNA, the CDR3 is TGTGCCAGCAGCTTGGCTGCAGGGTTGGTTTCACCCCTCCACTTT.

The V call is TRBV7-6, the J call TRBJ1-2, with D possibly being TRBD1 (6 bases). The CDR3 consists of 16 residues. V was shortened by 5 bases and J by 7 bases, with 23 bases between the two germline ends. The germline V gene has CDR1 SGHVS and CDR2 FNYEAQ. The CDR3 DNA sequence: TGTGCCAGCAGCCCGAACGCTCCCCCAGGGGTGAGTGGCTACACCTTC. Amino acid sequence: CASSPNAPPGVSGYTF.

This chain links TRBV24-1 with TRBJ2-7; D not resolved. Germline lookup yields CDR1 KGHDR and CDR2 SFDVKD. This CDR3 is 11 amino acids long. The V and J ends lost 5 bases and 5 bases respectively, with 6 bases between them. The CDR3 is CATSGADEQYV. CDR3 sequence (DNA): TGTGCCACCAGTGGAGCCGACGAGCAGTACGTC.

This clonotype has only a few counts. The rearrangement joins TRBV5-5 to TRBJ2-1, with TRBD2 identical over 10 bases. V shed 4 bases, J shed 8 bases, and the junction held 9 bases outside the gene matches. The CDR3 is 15 amino acids. Germline V CDR1 and CDR2: SGHKS, YYEKEE (reference sequence). The CDR3: CASSASSGGIYEQFF. CDR3 nucleotides: TGTGCCAGCAGCGCGTCTAGCGGGGGTATCTATGAGCAGTTCTTC.

The chain combines TRBV6-5 with TRBJ2-2, with TRBD2 matching over 13 bases. The V gene end was trimmed by 7 bases and the J gene end by 6 bases; junction bases not matched to a gene: 5. This CDR3 region has 15 residues. Germline values: CDR1 MNHEY, CDR2 SVGAGI. The CDR3 sequence: CASKPGTSGAGELFF. The CDR3 region has the DNA TGTGCCAGCAAGCCCGGGACTAGCGGGGCCGGGGAGCTGTTTTTT.

This chain links TRBV4-3 with TRBJ1-1; D ambiguous. This CDR3 spans 15 amino acids. Between the trimmed V and J ends, which lost 0 bases and 5 bases, there was a span of 13 bases. CDR1 and CDR2 from the germline V gene are LGHNA and YSLEER. CDR3 bases: TGCGCCAGCAGCCAAGAGGTGACAATCCTGACTGAAGCTTTCTTT. Its translation: CASSQEVTILTEAFF.

The sample holds a few counts of this clonotype. The V and J genes are TRBV12-3 or TRBV12-4 and TRBJ2-5; TRBD1 is a possible D gene (5 bases). Trimming left V 7 bases short and J 0 bases short, with 9 bases between. There are 13 residues in the CDR3. In DNA form, the CDR3 reads TGTGCCAGCACCAGACAGAACCAAGAGACCCAGTACTTC. This encodes CASTRQNQETQYF.

This clonotype has ten or more counts. The chain links TRBV12-3 or TRBV12-4 to TRBJ1-1, with no clear D. V gave up 5 bases and J gave up 1 base, with 11 bases separating them. This CDR3 has 14 residues. CDR3 protein: CASSREYSNTEAFF. CDR3 nucleotide sequence: TGTGCCAGCAGTCGGGAGTATTCGAACACTGAAGCTTTCTTT.

This clonotype appeared a few times. The V gene is TRBV20-1, the J gene TRBJ1-1; tentatively, D is TRBD1 (5 bases). This CDR3 is 13 amino acids long. Per the germline V gene, CDR1 is DFQATT and CDR2 is SNEGSKA (reference sequence). Between the trimmed V and J ends, which lost 0 bases and 4 bases, there was a span of 9 bases. CDR3 nucleotides: TGCAGTGCTAGAGAACAGGCCCTCACTGAAGCTTTCTTT. Its protein is CSAREQALTEAFF.

This chain connects TRBV11-2 to TRBJ2-3, with 10 bases fitting TRBD2. Germline-derived CDR1 and CDR2 are SGHAT and FQNNGV. The CDR3 has 16 amino acids. The V and J ends lost 5 bases and 6 bases, in that order; junction bases with no gene match: 11. The CDR3 loop is CASSALLAGRLDTQYF. DNA of the CDR3: TGTGCCAGCAGCGCCCTACTAGCGGGGCGTCTCGATACGCAGTATTTT.